The 18 T cell receptor beta chains presented below share a single source sample, sequenced in a study of CD4 T cells in relation to SARS-CoV-2 and coronaviruses (dated by TCRdb to the early 2020s). CD4+ T cells from unexposed donors were collected before the COVID-19 pandemic (2011-2018). The EasySep CD4+ T cell isolation kit was used to isolate CD4+ T cells once the cultures had run for 9 to 11 days. The receptor library was made with the immunoSEQ multiplex PCR assay. TCRdb provides this immuneACCESS table in a form limited to in-frame rearrangements. Some clones are lacking; in checked studies, under half of them reflect an unresolved V gene, and why the rest are absent is not known. The sample table holds 20,000 to 25,000 clones, of which 76% were seen once. The ten largest clones represent roughly 17% of the sample. These receptors have no known antigen. Material: CD4+ T cells from PBMCs, cultured in vitro. The source of these receptors is a human donor in good health.

This clone occurred a few times. The chain is built from TRBV5-6 and TRBJ2-7; possibly TRBD1 or TRBD2 for D (5 bases each). Germline V lookup: CDR1 SGHDT, CDR2 YYEEEE. The CDR3 is 13 residues long. Trimming took 4 bases from V and 3 from J, leaving 11 bases between them. The CDR3 region is CASSTRDRYEQYF. In nucleotides, the CDR3 is TGTGCCAGCAGCACCCGGGACCGCTACGAGCAGTACTTC.

CDR3 loop: CAWSVPSGRASTGELFF. The CDR3 nucleotides are TGTGCCTGGAGTGTTCCTAGCGGGAGGGCCAGCACCGGGGAGCTGTTTTTT. The chain joins TRBV30 to TRBJ2-2; TRBD2 aligns across 12 bases. Germline CDR1 reads GTSNPN; CDR2 reads SVGIG (reference sequence). The length of the CDR3 is 17 residues. After removal of 0 bases from V and 4 bases from J, the junction contained 6 bases not matched to a gene.

V gene TRBV19 combines with J gene TRBJ2-3, with 12 bases aligning to TRBD2. The V gene end was trimmed by 8 bases and the J gene end by 9 bases; junction bases not matched to a gene: 18. The CDR3 spans 17 residues. Germline CDR1 is LNHDA and CDR2 is SQIVND (reference sequence). The CDR3 DNA reads TGTGCCAGTTCGGGGGGACTAGCGGGTCGAGGATCGGGGACGCAGTATTTT. Translation: CASSGGLAGRGSGTQYF. Full variable domain (missing parts from reference TRBV19 and TRBJ2-3): DGGITQSPKYLFRKEGQNVTLSCEQNLNHDAMYWYRQDPGQGLRLIYYSQIVNDFQKGDIAEGYSVSREKKESFPLTVTSAQKNPTAFYLCASSGGLAGRGSGTQYFGPGTRLTVL.

The CDR3 DNA sequence: TGTGCCAGCTCCCCGGGATCGGACACCGGGGAGCTGTTTTTT. It translates to CASSPGSDTGELFF. This chain links TRBV2 with TRBJ2-2, with D maybe TRBD2 (5 bases). The CDR3 consists of 14 residues. Germline CDR1 reads SNHLY; CDR2 reads FYNNEI. With 8 bases removed from V and 3 bases from J, the gap between germline ends came to 13 bases.

This clone is a singleton in its sample. The chain has TRBV10-1 and TRBJ1-1; D might be TRBD1 (6 bases). Germline V CDR1 and CDR2: WNHNN, SYGVQD (reference sequence). Trimming took off 4 bases at V and 3 bases at J, with 15 bases between the two ends. The CDR3 covers 15 residues. CDR3 nucleotides: TGCGCCAGCAGTGTGGGGGCTGGGGTTGACACTGAAGCTTTCTTT. Translating gives CASSVGAGVDTEAFF.

V gene TRBV6-1 combines with J gene TRBJ1-5; no clear D gene. CDR3 length: 14 residues. V was trimmed by 2 bases and J by 3 bases, leaving 8 bases between them. Germline V gene lookup returns CDR1 MNHNS and CDR2 SASEGT. The CDR3 sequence is CASSEYMDNQPQHF. CDR3 nucleotide sequence: TGTGCCAGCAGTGAATATATGGACAATCAGCCCCAGCATTTT.

This clone was seen a handful of times. This rearrangement joins TRBV2 to TRBJ1-1, with D perhaps TRBD1 (5 bases). CDR3 size: 12 residues. The V gene lost 5 bases and the J gene lost 10 bases, with 14 bases spanning the gap. Germline V gene data show CDR1 as SNHLY and CDR2 as FYNNEI. The CDR3 DNA sequence: TGTGCCAGCAGTTGGGACCAGCTCAGAGCTTTCTTT. It translates to CASSWDQLRAFF. The full variable domain, rest sourced from reference TRBV2 and TRBJ1-1, is EPEVTQTPSHQVTQMGQEVILRCVPISNHLYFYWYRQILGQKVEFLVSFYNNEISEKSEIFDDQFSVERPDGSNFTLKIRSTKLEDSAMYFCASSWDQLRAFFGQGTRLTVV.

The gene calls are TRBV7-9 and TRBJ2-5, with a possible D match to TRBD2 (5 bases). The germline CDR1 and CDR2 sequences are SEHNR and FQNEAQ (reference sequence). V was cut by 1 base and J by 7 bases, with 7 bases left in between. CDR3 length: 12 residues. CDR3 protein: CASSLERATQYF. CDR3 coding DNA: TGTGCCAGCAGCTTAGAGAGGGCGACCCAGTACTTC.

The V and J genes are TRBV6-4 and TRBJ2-7, with D hard to call. The CDR3 runs 13 residues. V dropped 2 bases and J dropped 2 bases, with 7 bases sitting between them. Germline CDR1 is MRHNA and CDR2 is SNTAGT. The CDR3 sequence is CASSDPQAYEQYF. The CDR3 nucleotides are TGTGCCAGCAGTGACCCTCAAGCCTACGAGCAGTACTTC.

This clone was seen a single time. The gene calls are TRBV5-1 and TRBJ1-6; TRBD1 aligns across 11 bases. This CDR3 is 17 amino acids long. The J segment lost 6 bases and the V segment lost 3 bases, leaving 8 bases of the junction unmatched. Germline CDR1 is SGHRS and CDR2 is YFSETQ. DNA of the CDR3: TGCGCCAGCAGCTGGGGACAGGGGGATTTCGCTAATTCACCCCTCCACTTT. This translates into CASSWGQGDFANSPLHF.

This rearrangement joins TRBV5-1 to TRBJ2-1, with a tentative D call TRBD2 (7 bases). Germline V gives CDR1 SGHRS, CDR2 YFSETQ. Trimming cost V 4 bases and J 5 bases, with 13 bases left between them. This CDR3 is built from 14 residues. The DNA of the CDR3 is TGCGCCAGCAGCGGGGGAGGGGGGGACAATGAGCAGTTCTTC. It codes for CASSGGGGDNEQFF.

In its sample, this clone was seen a few times. This chain uses TRBV10-3 with TRBJ2-1, with TRBD1 matching 11 bases. Per the germline V gene, CDR1 is ENHRY and CDR2 is SYGVKD. The CDR3 runs 15 residues. V shed 2 bases and J 7 bases; nucleotides not matched to a gene: 4. The CDR3 sequence: CAISEGDRGMNEQFF. CDR3 in DNA: TGTGCCATCAGTGAGGGGGACAGGGGGATGAATGAGCAGTTCTTC.

In its sample, this clone was seen a few times. This rearrangement joins TRBV7-9 to TRBJ1-5; no definite D call. With 3 bases removed from V and 0 bases from J, the gap between germline ends came to 9 bases. Germline V gene sequence: CDR1 SEHNR, CDR2 FQNEAQ (reference sequence). There are 15 residues in the CDR3. In nucleotides, the CDR3 is TGTGCCAGCAGCTTTTCGGCGAATAGCAATCAGCCCCAGCATTTT. Its translation is CASSFSANSNQPQHF.

The chain recombines TRBV19 with TRBJ1-1; 7 bases map to TRBD1. With 4 bases clipped from V and 3 bases from J, the junction kept 5 bases outside the gene matches. The CDR3 consists of 14 residues. CDR1 is LNHDA and CDR2 is SQIVND in the germline V gene (reference sequence). The CDR3 is CASSTRGLDTEAFF. The CDR3 nucleotides are TGTGCCAGTAGTACGAGGGGGCTCGACACTGAAGCTTTCTTT. Combining the CDR3 with reference TRBV19 and TRBJ1-1 gives the whole variable domain DGGITQSPKYLFRKEGQNVTLSCEQNLNHDAMYWYRQDPGQGLRLIYYSQIVNDFQKGDIAEGYSVSREKKESFPLTVTSAQKNPTAFYLCASSTRGLDTEAFFGQGTRLTVV.

V gene TRBV5-5 combines with J gene TRBJ1-6, with 9 nucleotides matching TRBD1. Germline assignment: CDR1 SGHKS and CDR2 YYEKEE (reference sequence). V trimming: 9 bases; J trimming: 7 bases; junction bases outside the gene matches: 8. The CDR3 is made up of 14 amino acids. The chain's CDR3 is CATHRGQGNSPLHF. DNA for the CDR3: TGTGCCACCCACAGGGGGCAGGGGAATTCACCCCTCCACTTT.

V gene TRBV28 combines with J gene TRBJ2-1, with 8 bases aligning to TRBD1. Germline assignment: CDR1 MDHEN and CDR2 SYDVKM. With V trimmed by 6 bases and J by 2 bases, 9 bases remained unmatched. The CDR3 spans 16 residues. The chain's CDR3 is CASSRSGTGTYNEQFF. The CDR3 region has the DNA TGTGCCAGCAGCCGCTCTGGGACAGGAACCTACAATGAGCAGTTCTTC.

The genes are TRBV30 and TRBJ1-5; D uncertain. The CDR3 loop spans 14 amino acids. V gave up 0 bases and J gave up 1 base, with 7 bases separating them. Germline CDR1 reads GTSNPN; CDR2 reads SVGIG (reference sequence). The CDR3 nucleotides are TGTGCCTGGAGTGTACAACGCAGCAATCAGCCCCAGCATTTT. Its translation: CAWSVQRSNQPQHF.

This rearrangement joins TRBV27 to TRBJ2-7; the match to TRBD2 covers 9 bases. Germline V CDR1 and CDR2: MNHEY, SMNVEV (reference sequence). J lost 2 bases, V lost 5 bases, and 7 bases had no gene match. This CDR3 is 15 amino acids long. The CDR3 spells CASSIIAGVAYEQYF. DNA of the CDR3: TGTGCCAGCAGTATAATAGCGGGAGTGGCCTACGAGCAGTACTTC.